The 18 T cell receptor beta chains below all came from one sample that was sequenced in a study of blood T cell repertoires in COVID-19. Clones were read by immunoSEQ multiplex PCR, and TCRdb kept only the in-frame ones, dropping some. The sample has 450,000 to 600,000 clones, 75% to 90% seen once. The sample taken for sequencing was PBMCs or T cells enriched from blood (not recorded which). All receptors come from a young woman who had recovered from COVID-19.

This clone was seen more than once but under ten times. CDR3 bases: TGCAGCGTTAAGACGACTAGCGGCAACACCGGGGAGCTGTTTTTT. It codes for CSVKTTSGNTGELFF. The chain links TRBV29-1 to TRBJ2-2, with TRBD2 identical over 9 bases. Germline lookup yields CDR1 SQVTM and CDR2 ANQGSEA. There are 15 residues in the CDR3. The V segment lost 5 bases and the J segment 2 bases; nucleotides outside the gene matches: 6.

The chain couples TRBV10-1 to TRBJ2-2, with D possibly matching TRBD2 (6 bases). The CDR3 covers 15 residues. Trimming stripped 5 bases from V and 0 bases from J, with 10 bases between. Looked up from germline, CDR1 is WNHNN and CDR2 is SYGVQD (reference sequence). In nucleotides, the CDR3 is TGCGCCAGCAGTAAGGGACTCGCGAACACCGGGGAGCTGTTTTTT. Amino acid sequence: CASSKGLANTGELFF.

The chain links TRBV3-1 (or the pseudogene TRBV3-2) to TRBJ1-6; D may be TRBD1 (5 bases). Germline CDR1 is LGHDT and CDR2 is YNNKEL (reference sequence). The germline V and J ends were trimmed by 4 bases and 10 bases, with 20 bases remaining between them. The CDR3 is made up of 16 amino acids. CDR3 sequence (DNA): TGTGCCAGCAGCCTATCCCTGGCTGACAGATACTCACCCCTCCACTTT. Translated, it gives CASSLSLADRYSPLHF.

Notes on this clone: Other DNA sequences within the sample encode an identical CDR3. The chain links TRBV30 to TRBJ2-7; 8 bases line up with TRBD2. The CDR3 length is 12 residues. CDR1 GTSNPN and CDR2 SVGIG come from the germline V gene (reference sequence). The V gene end was trimmed by 3 bases and the J gene end by 3 bases; junction bases not matched to a gene: 1. CDR3 sequence (DNA): TGTGCCTGGAGCGGGGGGGGCTACGAGCAGTACTTC. Translating it yields CAWSGGGYEQYF.

The rearrangement links TRBV12-3 or TRBV12-4 to TRBJ1-5; TRBD1 matches 7 bases. The J segment lost 7 bases and the V segment lost 6 bases, leaving 6 bases of the junction unmatched. The CDR3 has 13 residues. The CDR3 DNA reads as TGTGCCAGCAGGCGACAGGGCGGGCAGCCCCAGCATTTT. Translated: CASRRQGGQPQHF.

This chain uses TRBV24-1 with TRBJ2-3, with TRBD1 matching over 9 bases. CDR3 length: 15 amino acids. V lost 9 bases, J lost 5 bases, and 11 bases stayed unmatched. Germline V CDR1 and CDR2: KGHDR, SFDVKD. The DNA of the CDR3 is TGTGCCACCGGAACACAGGGGGCACAGGGAGATACGCAGTATTTT. This encodes CATGTQGAQGDTQYF.

V is TRBV4-1 and J is TRBJ2-5; D unresolved. CDR1 and CDR2 (germline): MGHRA, YSYEKL. Trimming stripped 2 bases from V and 3 bases from J, with 13 bases between. There are 15 residues in the CDR3. CDR3 region: CASSQNALGKETQYF. In DNA, the CDR3 is TGCGCCAGCAGCCAAAACGCTCTAGGCAAAGAGACCCAGTACTTC.

The V gene is TRBV28, the J gene TRBJ1-1; D perhaps matches TRBD1 (6 bases). The ends were cut back, 3 bases at V and 4 bases at J, with 9 bases in the middle. This CDR3 has 13 residues. CDR1 MDHEN and CDR2 SYDVKM come from the germline V gene. This CDR3 is CASSFLGGTEAFF. DNA for the CDR3: TGTGCCAGCAGTTTTCTAGGGGGCACTGAAGCTTTCTTT. The variable domain in full, with the rest retrieved from reference TRBV28 and TRBJ1-1, is DVKVTQSSRYLVKRTGEKVFLECVQDMDHENMFWYRQDPGLGLRLIYFSYDVKMKEKGDIPEGYSVSREKKERFSLILESASTNQTSMYLCASSFLGGTEAFFGQGTRLTVV.

The gene calls are TRBV6-5 and TRBJ1-2; perhaps TRBD1 as D (6 bases). Germline V gives CDR1 MNHEY, CDR2 SVGAGI. The V end lost 0 bases, the J end lost 5 bases, and 16 bases lay between the germline ends. CDR3 length equals 16 residues. The CDR3 sequence: CASSYSWDTGLYGYTF. Here the CDR3 DNA reads TGTGCCAGCAGTTACTCCTGGGACACCGGCTTGTATGGCTACACCTTC.

A few counts support this clone. The V call is TRBV19, the J call TRBJ1-4; D possibly corresponds to TRBD1 (6 bases). There are 14 residues in the CDR3. CDR1 and CDR2 from the germline V gene are LNHDA and SQIVND (reference sequence). Trimming removed 5 bases from V and 8 bases from J, with 15 bases in between. The CDR3 nucleotides read TGTGCCAGTAGTCAGGGGTACCAGAGGGAAAAACTGTTTTTT. It is translated as CASSQGYQREKLFF.

The rearrangement links TRBV5-1 to TRBJ2-7, with 9 bases aligning to TRBD1. The germline V gene has CDR1 SGHRS and CDR2 YFSETQ. Trimming at V came to 2 bases and at J to 2 bases, leaving 5 bases not matched to a gene. The CDR3 is 15 residues long. CDR3 amino acids: CASSFGTGQTYEQYF. CDR3 DNA sequence: TGCGCCAGCAGCTTCGGGACAGGGCAGACCTACGAGCAGTACTTC.

This clone has only a few counts. CDR3 residues: CAWRGGEAETGELFF. CDR3 nucleotides: TGTGCCTGGAGGGGAGGGGAGGCAGAGACCGGGGAGCTGTTTTTT. This rearrangement joins TRBV30 to TRBJ2-2, with 7 bases matching TRBD2. The CDR3 spans 15 residues. Germline values: CDR1 GTSNPN, CDR2 SVGIG (reference sequence). The V and J ends lost 3 bases and 5 bases, in that order; junction bases with no gene match: 9.

This sequence joins TRBV6-2 or TRBV6-3 and TRBJ2-1; a weak D match, TRBD2 (5 bases). The CDR3 is made up of 15 amino acids. V was cut by 4 bases and J by 4 bases, with 14 bases left in between. CDR1 and CDR2 from the germline V gene are MNHEY and SVGEGT. The chain's CDR3 is CASSSGWVDYNEQFF. The CDR3, as DNA: TGTGCCAGCAGTTCGGGGTGGGTTGATTACAATGAGCAGTTCTTC.

The J gene is TRBJ2-2, the V gene TRBV4-1; D gene uncertain. The length of the CDR3 is 13 residues. Trimming took 0 bases from V and 5 from J, leaving 4 bases between them. CDR1 is MGHRA and CDR2 is YSYEKL in the germline V gene. This CDR3 is CASSQESTGELFF. The CDR3 DNA reads TGCGCCAGCAGCCAAGAATCGACCGGGGAGCTGTTTTTT.

This clone was counted a few times. This chain connects TRBV3-1 (or the pseudogene TRBV3-2) to TRBJ1-1; 7 bases align to TRBD1. In germline, CDR1 is LGHDT, CDR2 YNNKEL (reference sequence). CDR3 length: 13 amino acids. V dropped 5 bases and J dropped 4; count of bases not matched to a gene: 4. This chain's CDR3 is CASSSDRATEAFF. CDR3 nucleotides: TGTGCCAGCAGCTCCGACAGGGCCACTGAAGCTTTCTTT.

The J gene is TRBJ1-6, the V gene TRBV7-8, with 9 bases lining up with TRBD1. Trimming cost V 5 bases and J 6 bases; bases outside gene matches: 5. This CDR3 is 15 amino acids long. Germline V gene lookup returns CDR1 SGHVS and CDR2 FQNEAQ. The CDR3 DNA is TGTGCCAGCAGCGGACCGACAGGGGGTAATTCACCCCTCCACTTT. Residues: CASSGPTGGNSPLHF.

The chain employs TRBV5-1 and TRBJ2-2; D remains ambiguous. Deletions cut 4 bases from V and 2 bases from J, with 12 bases between. Germline V gene data show CDR1 as SGHRS and CDR2 as YFSETQ. The CDR3 totals 15 residues. CDR3 coding DNA: TGCGCCAGCAGCGGGCAGACCTTTAACACCGGGGAGCTGTTTTTT. Translating gives CASSGQTFNTGELFF.

The gene calls are TRBV5-1 and TRBJ2-7, with 11 bases aligning to TRBD2. This CDR3 region has 15 residues. J gave up 6 bases and V 4 bases, and 9 bases lay outside the gene matches. From germline, CDR1 is SGHRS and CDR2 YFSETQ. In DNA form, the CDR3 reads TGCGCCAGCAGCGTAGCGGGGGGGATGACGTCCGAGCAGTACTTC. Protein product: CASSVAGGMTSEQYF.